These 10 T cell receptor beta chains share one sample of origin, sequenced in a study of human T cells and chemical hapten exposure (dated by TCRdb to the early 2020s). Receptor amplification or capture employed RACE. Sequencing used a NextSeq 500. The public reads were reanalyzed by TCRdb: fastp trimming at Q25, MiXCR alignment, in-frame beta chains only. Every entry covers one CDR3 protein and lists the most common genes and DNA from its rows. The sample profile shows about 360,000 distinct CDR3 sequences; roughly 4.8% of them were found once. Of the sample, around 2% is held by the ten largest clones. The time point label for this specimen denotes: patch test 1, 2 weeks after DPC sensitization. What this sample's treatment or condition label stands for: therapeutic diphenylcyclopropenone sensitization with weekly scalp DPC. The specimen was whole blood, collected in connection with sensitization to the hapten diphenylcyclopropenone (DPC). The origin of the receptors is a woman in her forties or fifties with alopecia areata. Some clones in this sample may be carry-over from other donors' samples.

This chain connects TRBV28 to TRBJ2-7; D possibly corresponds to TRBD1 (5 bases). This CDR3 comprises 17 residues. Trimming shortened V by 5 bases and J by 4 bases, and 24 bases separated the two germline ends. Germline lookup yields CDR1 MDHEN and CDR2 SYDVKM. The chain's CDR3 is CASSPLVDSHLGYEQYF. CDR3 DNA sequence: TGTGCCAGCAGTCCGTTAGTCGACAGTCACCTAGGGTACGAGCAGTACTTC.

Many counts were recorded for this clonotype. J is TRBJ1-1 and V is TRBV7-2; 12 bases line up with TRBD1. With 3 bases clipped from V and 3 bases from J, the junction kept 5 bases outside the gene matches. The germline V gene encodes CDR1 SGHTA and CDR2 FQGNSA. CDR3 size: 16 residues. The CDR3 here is CASSFRDRGPDTEAFF. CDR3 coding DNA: TGTGCCAGCAGCTTCCGGGACAGGGGGCCGGACACTGAAGCTTTCTTT.

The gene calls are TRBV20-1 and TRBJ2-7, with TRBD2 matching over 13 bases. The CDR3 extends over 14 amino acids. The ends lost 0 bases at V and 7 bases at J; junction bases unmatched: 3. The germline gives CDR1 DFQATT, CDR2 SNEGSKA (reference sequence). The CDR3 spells CSARDTSGREEQYF. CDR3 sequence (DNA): TGCAGTGCTAGAGACACTAGCGGGAGGGAAGAGCAGTACTTC.

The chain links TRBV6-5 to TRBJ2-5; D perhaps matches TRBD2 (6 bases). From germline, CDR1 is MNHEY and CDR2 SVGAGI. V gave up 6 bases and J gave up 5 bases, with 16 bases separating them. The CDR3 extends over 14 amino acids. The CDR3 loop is CASSSPLATETQYF. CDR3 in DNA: TGTGCCAGCAGCTCGCCCCTAGCGACTGAGACCCAGTACTTC.

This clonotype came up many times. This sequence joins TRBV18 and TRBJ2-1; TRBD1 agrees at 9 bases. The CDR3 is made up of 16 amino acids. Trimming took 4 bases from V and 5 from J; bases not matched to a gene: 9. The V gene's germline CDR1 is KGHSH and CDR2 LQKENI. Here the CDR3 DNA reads TGTGCCAGCTCACGCCCGGGACAGGGAAGAGACAATGAGCAGTTCTTC. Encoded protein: CASSRPGQGRDNEQFF.

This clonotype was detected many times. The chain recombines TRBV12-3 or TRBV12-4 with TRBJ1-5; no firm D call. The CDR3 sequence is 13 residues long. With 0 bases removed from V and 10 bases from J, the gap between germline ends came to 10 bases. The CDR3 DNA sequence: TGTGCCAGCAGTTTAGCTACAGAGCACCCCCAGCATTTT. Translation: CASSLATEHPQHF.

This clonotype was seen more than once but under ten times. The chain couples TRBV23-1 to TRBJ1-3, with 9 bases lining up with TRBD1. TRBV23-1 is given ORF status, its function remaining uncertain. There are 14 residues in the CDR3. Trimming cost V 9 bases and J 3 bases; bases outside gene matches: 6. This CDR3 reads CASGQGPLGNTIYF. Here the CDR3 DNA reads TGCGCCAGTGGACAGGGGCCACTTGGAAACACCATATATTTT.

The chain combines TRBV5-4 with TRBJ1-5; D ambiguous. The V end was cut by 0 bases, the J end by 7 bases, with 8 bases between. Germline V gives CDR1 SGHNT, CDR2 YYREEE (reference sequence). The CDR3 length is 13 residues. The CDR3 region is CASSLDGEQPQHF. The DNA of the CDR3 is TGTGCCAGCAGCTTGGATGGAGAGCAGCCCCAGCATTTT.

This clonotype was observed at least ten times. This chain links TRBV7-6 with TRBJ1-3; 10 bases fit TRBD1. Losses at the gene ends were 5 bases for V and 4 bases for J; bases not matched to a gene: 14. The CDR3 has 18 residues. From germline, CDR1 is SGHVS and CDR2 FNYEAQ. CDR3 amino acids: CASSGDSWTGGPGNTIYF. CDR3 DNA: TGTGCCAGCAGCGGAGACAGCTGGACAGGGGGGCCAGGAAACACCATATATTTT.

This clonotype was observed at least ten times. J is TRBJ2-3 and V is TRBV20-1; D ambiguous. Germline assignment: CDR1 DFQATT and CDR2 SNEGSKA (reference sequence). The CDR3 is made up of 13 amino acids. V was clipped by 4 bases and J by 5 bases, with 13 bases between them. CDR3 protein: CSANAPPGDTQYF. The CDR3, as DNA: TGCAGTGCTAACGCCCCTCCCGGAGATACGCAGTATTTT.